One and the same sample provided the 9 T cell receptor beta chains below, sequenced in a study of identical twins. TCRdb reanalysed the 5' RACE reads using MiXCR and keeps one entry per CDR3 protein. This table has some 630,000 distinct CDR3 sequences, less than 9% appearing once. The same data also contributed to another study, on yellow fever vaccine responses in identical twins.

What was sequenced was PBMCs. Receptor source: a woman aged 18-29 years in good health.

This clonotype turned up a few times. This chain joins TRBV29-1 and TRBJ1-2; perhaps TRBD1 as D (6 bases). This CDR3 has 14 amino acids. V was shortened by 5 bases and J by 4 bases, with 17 bases between the two germline ends. The germline gives CDR1 SQVTM, CDR2 ANQGSEA. This CDR3 reads CSVRKQGNSYGYTF. CDR3 bases: TGCAGCGTTCGAAAACAGGGTAACAGCTATGGCTACACCTTC.

This clonotype has at least ten counts. The chain links TRBV28 to TRBJ2-7; 8 bases match TRBD1. Trimming removed 2 bases from V and 2 bases from J; junction bases left unmatched: 5. The CDR3 is 15 residues long. Germline values: CDR1 MDHEN, CDR2 SYDVKM. CDR3 nucleotide sequence: TGTGCCAGCAGTTTAAGGGACAGGCCCCCCTACGAGCAGTACTTC. Its translation is CASSLRDRPPYEQYF. Full variable domain (missing parts from reference TRBV28 and TRBJ2-7): DVKVTQSSRYLVKRTGEKVFLECVQDMDHENMFWYRQDPGLGLRLIYFSYDVKMKEKGDIPEGYSVSREKKERFSLILESASTNQTSMYLCASSLRDRPPYEQYFGPGTRLTVT.

The J gene is TRBJ2-2, the V gene TRBV29-1; D gene uncertain. CDR1 and CDR2 from the germline V gene are SQVTM and ANQGSEA. Trimming took 6 bases from V and 1 from J, leaving 9 bases between them. The CDR3 totals 13 residues. The DNA for the CDR3 is TGCAGCGTAAATCTCGAGAACACCGGGGAGCTGTTTTTT. Protein sequence: CSVNLENTGELFF.

This clonotype was recorded at least ten times. The rearrangement joins TRBV12-3 or TRBV12-4 to TRBJ1-5; TRBD1 matches at 10 bases. Trimming at V came to 6 bases and at J to 5 bases, leaving 7 bases not matched to a gene. The CDR3 spans 15 residues. CDR3 protein: CASSYDRGPDQPQHF. In nucleotides, the CDR3 is TGTGCCAGCAGCTACGACAGGGGGCCCGATCAGCCCCAGCATTTT.

The table lists this clonotype with a few counts. For the CDR3, the DNA is TGCAGTGCTAGAAGTCCGATGAACACTGAAGCTTTCTTT. Translation gives CSARSPMNTEAFF. J is TRBJ1-1 and V is TRBV20-1, with D uncertain. In germline, CDR1 is DFQATT, CDR2 SNEGSKA (reference sequence). The CDR3 totals 13 residues. Between the trimmed V and J ends, which lost 2 bases and 0 bases, there was a span of 7 bases.

This clonotype has ten or more counts. The rearrangement uses TRBV6-2 or TRBV6-3 and TRBJ2-1; D gene unclear. V lost 5 bases to trimming and J lost 9 bases, with 8 bases between them. This CDR3 contains 11 residues. The V gene's germline CDR1 is MNHEY and CDR2 SVGEGT. CDR3 nucleotides: TGTGCCAGCAGTGTCTCTAGTGAGCAGTTCTTC. It translates to CASSVSSEQFF.

The chain uses TRBV5-5 and TRBJ1-5; 7 bases match TRBD1. The CDR3 is made up of 14 amino acids. The V gene's germline CDR1 is SGHKS and CDR2 YYEKEE (reference sequence). The ends lost 4 bases at V and 6 bases at J; junction bases unmatched: 7. The chain's CDR3 is CASSGRQGTQPQHF. The CDR3 region has the DNA TGTGCCAGCAGCGGACGACAGGGAACTCAGCCCCAGCATTTT.

The chain is built from TRBV20-1 and TRBJ2-7; D call uncertain. This CDR3 is 16 amino acids long. V was shortened by 2 bases and J by 5 bases, with 22 bases between the two germline ends. CDR1 is DFQATT, CDR2 SNEGSKA, per germline (reference sequence). The CDR3 here is CSARPPEVLIRDEQYF. The DNA for the CDR3 is TGCAGTGCTAGACCTCCCGAGGTACTAATTCGGGACGAGCAGTACTTC.

Notes on this clonotype: Sequence at one end of the junction differs from germline and may be a read error. J is TRBJ2-2 and V is TRBV5-6; no clear D gene. The germline gives CDR1 SGHDT, CDR2 YYEEEE. The CDR3 covers 15 residues. The DNA of the CDR3 is TGTGCCGGCAGCCTTCCAAAGGTTAACACCGGGGAGCTGTTTTTT. Translated: CAGSLPKVNTGELFF.